This T cell receptor beta chain was observed in a study of blood T cell repertoires in COVID-19. Study details: The samples span acute and convalescent COVID-19 from the United States, Italy and Spain. PBMCs, B-cell-depleted T cells, or T cells were the source of the cDNA or gDNA that made up the material.

Authors' analysis steps: Reference gene primer amplification gave nucleated cell count estimates. Only in-frame clones appear in the TCRdb table, and some are missing; sequencing was by immunoSEQ multiplex PCR. For V, J and clone size, that table is used; D and trimming come from the DNA. The profile shows under 200,000 clones, roughly 80% of them singletons. The CDR3 covers 12 residues. V was pared by 12 bases and J by 2 bases, with 5 bases of the junction left unmatched. Germline CDR1 reads KGHDR; CDR2 reads SFDVKD. Those enrolled in Seattle joined during active infection and were followed longitudinally afterward.

The clonotype originates from a woman aged 55-70 years with COVID-19, enrolled during active disease. The sequenced material came from peripheral blood. This sequence joins TRBV24-1 and TRBJ2-5, with 7 bases matching TRBD1. CDR3 in amino acids: CACRGRQETQYF. As DNA, the CDR3 is TGTGCCTGTAGGGGGCGTCAAGAGACCCAGTACTTC.